The 11 T cell receptor beta chains presented below share a single source sample, sequenced in a study of blood T cells in healthy people across ages. It was with a sample-barcoded 5' primer and a J-beta primer mix that a second PCR of about 6 to 12 cycles was run. MiXCR was run by TCRdb on the 5' RACE reads, yielding one entry per CDR3 protein. The sample lists fewer than 800,000 distinct CDR3 sequences; about 21% were seen once. Sequenced material: blood. The receptors derive from a man between 70 and 80 years old in good health.

The chain combines TRBV28 with TRBJ1-4, with a tentative D call TRBD1 (5 bases). Germline V gene data show CDR1 as MDHEN and CDR2 as SYDVKM. Trimming removed 4 bases at V and 3 bases at J, with 15 bases between. CDR3 length: 16 amino acids. The CDR3 nucleotides are TGTGCCAGCAGTTCCCCTACTCTGGGACCTAATGAAAAACTGTTTTTT. Translation gives CASSSPTLGPNEKLFF.

There are a few counts of this clonotype. The V call is TRBV4-2, the J call TRBJ2-1, with D unclear. CDR3 length: 17 amino acids. From germline, CDR1 is LGHNA and CDR2 YNFKEQ. V was shortened by 1 base and J by 1 base, with 14 bases between the two germline ends. CDR3 protein: CASSQVASRISYNEQFF. CDR3 nucleotide sequence: TGTGCCAGCAGCCAAGTTGCGAGCCGAATATCCTACAATGAGCAGTTCTTC.

In this sample, this clonotype turned up a few times. The chain carries TRBV28 and TRBJ2-5, with D perhaps TRBD1 (5 bases). The CDR3 is made up of 13 amino acids. Deletions cut 4 bases from V and 7 bases from J, with 13 bases between. Germline lookup yields CDR1 MDHEN and CDR2 SYDVKM. Here the CDR3 reads CASSSGQLLTQYF. CDR3 DNA sequence: TGTGCCAGCAGTTCAGGGCAGCTCTTGACCCAGTACTTC.

The chain links TRBV9 to TRBJ2-7, with 9 nucleotides matching TRBD2. V shed 3 bases and J 0 bases; nucleotides not matched to a gene: 4. Germline CDR1 is SGDLS and CDR2 is YYNGEE. The CDR3 length is 15 residues. DNA for the CDR3: TGTGCCAGCAGCGCTGGGACTAGCATCTCCTACGAGCAGTACTTC. Encoded protein: CASSAGTSISYEQYF.

About this clonotype itself: Germline and junction disagree at one end, which may indicate a read error. This chain joins TRBV7-7 and TRBJ2-5, with 10 bases lining up with TRBD2. The length of the CDR3 is 16 residues. The germline gives CDR1 SSHAT, CDR2 FNYEAQ (reference sequence). The CDR3 nucleotides read TGTGCTAGCAGCTTAGGGTGGACTAGCGGACAAGAGACCCAGTACTTC. This translates into CASSLGWTSGQETQYF. The full variable domain, its missing parts supplied by reference TRBV7-7 and TRBJ2-5, is GAGVSQSPRYKVTKRGQDVTLRCDPISSHATLYWYQQALGQGPEFLTYFNYEAQPDKSGLPSDRFSAERPEGSISTLTIQRTEQRDSAMYRCASSLGWTSGQETQYFGPGTRLLVL.

This chain links TRBV6-1 with TRBJ2-1, with 13 nucleotides matching TRBD2. Germline CDR1 MNHNS, CDR2 SASEGT. The length of the CDR3 is 16 residues. J lost 8 bases, V lost 7 bases, and 11 bases had no gene match. The CDR3 DNA is TGTGCCAGCATCGGGAGGACTAGCGGGAGCCTCCATGAGCAGTTCTTC. Translated, it gives CASIGRTSGSLHEQFF.

This clonotype was counted a single time. The DNA for the CDR3 is TGTGCCAGCAGCCCCCTTCCGGCAGGGGGCACAGATACGCAGTATTTT. It codes for CASSPLPAGGTDTQYF. The chain is built from TRBV7-2 and TRBJ2-3, with TRBD1 as a possible D gene (6 bases). The ends were cut back, 5 bases at V and 1 base at J, with 16 bases in the middle. CDR3 size: 16 residues. Germline CDR1 reads SGHTA; CDR2 reads FQGNSA. The whole variable domain, remainder taken from reference TRBV7-2 and TRBJ2-3, is GAGVSQSPSNKVTEKGKDVELRCDPISGHTALYWYRQSLGQGLEFLIYFQGNSAPDKSGLPSDRFSAERTGGSVSTLTIQRTQQEDSAVYLCASSPLPAGGTDTQYFGPGTRLTVL.

J is TRBJ2-7 and V is TRBV14; D uncertain. CDR1 and CDR2 (germline): SGHDN, FVKESK. The CDR3 totals 11 residues. The V gene lost 2 bases and the J gene lost 12 bases, with 11 bases spanning the gap. The CDR3 loop reads CASSQNSRLYF. The CDR3 coding sequence is TGTGCCAGCAGCCAAAACTCTAGATTGTACTTC.

This sequence joins TRBV15 and TRBJ2-1, with 7 bases lining up with TRBD2. The CDR3 extends over 12 amino acids. The V gene's germline CDR1 is LNHNV and CDR2 YYDKDF (reference sequence). V was clipped by 3 bases and J by 10 bases; unmatched bases: 3. The CDR3 DNA is TGTGCCACCAGCAGGGGGGGGAGAGAGCAGTTCTTC. This translates into CATSRGGREQFF.

V is TRBV2 and J is TRBJ2-5; TRBD1 is a possible D gene (6 bases). CDR1 and CDR2 from the germline V gene are SNHLY and FYNNEI. Trimming took off 6 bases at V and 4 bases at J, with 15 bases between the two ends. The CDR3 spans 14 residues. The CDR3 loop is CASSVFGRGETQYF. The CDR3 DNA is TGTGCCAGCAGCGTCTTTGGCAGGGGAGAGACCCAGTACTTC. Complete variable domain (other parts from reference TRBV2 and TRBJ2-5): EPEVTQTPSHQVTQMGQEVILRCVPISNHLYFYWYRQILGQKVEFLVSFYNNEISEKSEIFDDQFSVERPDGSNFTLKIRSTKLEDSAMYFCASSVFGRGETQYFGPGTRLLVL.

The chain is built from TRBV5-5 and TRBJ2-1; 13 nucleotides line up with TRBD2. CDR1 SGHKS and CDR2 YYEKEE come from the germline V gene (reference sequence). The CDR3 runs 14 residues. V was pared by 4 bases and J by 9 bases, with 4 bases of the junction left unmatched. DNA of the CDR3: TGTGCCAGCAGCAACGGACTAGCGGGAGCTGAGCAGTTCTTC. Residues: CASSNGLAGAEQFF.